What follows is one T cell receptor (beta chain) and its context. The antigen remains undetermined. This sample was taken from a study of cytomegalovirus exposure and HLA in healthy donors. General study findings and limits: Presence/absence analyses supposed approximately even sequencing depth among donors. Rarity characterized most TCR sequences, yet some public TCRs appeared in many donors.

The CDR3 is 14 residues long. Looked up from germline, CDR1 is LNHDA and CDR2 is SQIVND (reference sequence). Unmatched junction bases numbered 11, after V lost 9 bases and J lost 9 bases. The PCR had 60 Vbeta and 13 Jbeta primers. The method was immunoSEQ multiplex PCR; TCRdb's version includes in-frame clones alone and lacks a portion of them. The table includes over 90,000 clones, approximately 72% detected once. This TCR derives from a woman between 50 and 59 years old in good health and CMV-seronegative. Sequences were obtained from PBMCs. This chain joins TRBV19 and TRBJ1-6, with TRBD1 matching over 7 bases. The CDR3 DNA reads TGTGCCAGCACAGGACAGGCGAGGGGTTCACCCCTCCACTTT. It encodes CASTGQARGSPLHF.